What follows is one T cell receptor beta chain and its context. Its antigen is not identified. The data belong to a study of T cell clusters in autoimmune cytopenias. Whole-study context: The median distinct TRB clonotype count was about 2,400 per sample, from a median about 54,000 reads. Study-level findings and limits: TRB repertoire shifts in secondary cytopenia and chronic lymphocytic leukemia mostly reflected lymphoma, not autoimmunity.

Each sample's input was around 270 ng genomic DNA, 30,000 to 45,000 genome equivalents. Multiplex touch-down PCR amplified TRB using TRB-A and TRB-B pools in one tube. From the multiplex PCR reads, TCRdb lists one entry per CDR3 protein and no DNA. Its clone listing holds roughly 6,100 distinct CDR3 sequences. Germline assignment: CDR1 MNHEY and CDR2 SVGEGT. The length of the CDR3 is 13 residues. These records were also assigned to another study, of T cell repertoires in aging, cancer and after chemotherapy. This second study says: Compared with age-matched healthy donors, untreated hematological or solid cancer patients showed higher blood TCR clonality. Median generation probability rose over the chemotherapy interval in each cancer cohort, suggesting rebound thymic output.

V gene TRBV6-2 or TRBV6-3 combines with J gene TRBJ2-3; TCRdb proposes TRBD2, but this gene call is untestable without DNA. Sequencing was done on a sample of peripheral blood. The receptor was derived from a human donor in good health. The CDR3 sequence: CASSYGPSDTQYF.